Listed below are T cell receptor beta chains from one sample, sequenced in a study of cytomegalovirus exposure and HLA in healthy donors. Produced via immunoSEQ multiplex PCR; TCRdb's table is partial and in-frame only. Of some 100,000 clones in the sample, approximately 72% are singletons; the top ten hold about 14%. The sample taken for sequencing was PBMCs. The origin of the receptors is a male donor in good health and CMV-seropositive. The CDR3 runs from the conserved cysteine through the conserved F or W. D genes are given only for firm matches. Size is omitted from some rows. Given values are once, few, many or a class for expanded clones.

len	v_gene	d_gene	j_gene	abundance	CDR3nt	CDR3aa
13	TRBV7-3	.	TRBJ1-1	.	TGTGCCAGCAGCTTACAGGAGAACACTGAAGCTTTCTTT	CASSLQENTEAFF
17	TRBV4-2	.	TRBJ2-3	.	TGTGCCAGCAGCCAAGATTGGCGGGGGCGTGGCACAGATACGCAGTATTTT	CASSQDWRGRGTDTQYF
15	TRBV4-1	.	TRBJ2-7	.	TGCGCCAGCAGCCATACGGGAGACACAGTTTACGAGCAGTACTTC	CASSHTGDTVYEQYF
16	TRBV25-1	TRBD2	TRBJ2-5	.	TGTGCCAGCAGTGAATCAGGGCTAGCGGGGGGGGAGACCCAGTACTTC	CASSESGLAGGETQYF
15	TRBV7-2	.	TRBJ2-3	.	TGTGCCAGCAGCTTAGGAAGTCCAACTCGCTCCGCGCAGTATTTT	CASSLGSPTRSAQYF
15	TRBV5-1	TRBD1	TRBJ1-4	few	TGCGCCAGCAGCGAATCCGGGACAGAAAATGAAAAACTGTTTTTT	CASSESGTENEKLFF
15	TRBV11-2	.	TRBJ1-2	.	TGTGCCAGCAGCTTAGAACGTCGGACACCTTATGGCTACACCTTC	CASSLERRTPYGYTF
15	TRBV28	.	TRBJ2-7	once	TGTGCCAGCAGTCCCCCTGGAGGGAGAGGACGGGAGCAGTACTTC	CASSPPGGRGREQYF
15	TRBV2	.	TRBJ1-5	.	TGTGCCAGCACCCTTTTATCCCTGTCGGGTCAGCCCCAGCATTTT	CASTLLSLSGQPQHF
13	TRBV2	.	TRBJ1-5	.	TGTGCCAGCACCGTGGGCGGCAATCAGCCCCAGCATTTT	CASTVGGNQPQHF
15	TRBV5-1	TRBD1	TRBJ2-2	.	TGCGCCAGCAGAACAGACAGGGGAAGTACCGGGGAGCTGTTTTTT	CASRTDRGSTGELFF
15	TRBV10-2	.	TRBJ2-5	.	TGCGCCAGCAGAGCTACCGGGTCGAACTCCGAGACCCAGTACTTC	CASRATGSNSETQYF
15	TRBV7-2	.	TRBJ2-7	.	TGTGCCAGCGCTCTCCCAGGGGCAGGCTCCTACGAGCAGTACTTC	CASALPGAGSYEQYF
16	TRBV21-1	.	TRBJ1-5	.	TGTGCCAGCAGCCTCTACCGAAGACAGGGGAATCAGCCCCAGCATTTT	CASSLYRRQGNQPQHF
15	TRBV5-5	.	TRBJ2-7	.	TGTGCCAGCAGCTTGTCAACAGGTTTAACCTACGAGCAGTACTTC	CASSLSTGLTYEQYF
15	TRBV5-5	TRBD2	TRBJ2-7	.	TGTGCCAGCATATCCACCGGGAGCGGGGCCTACGAGCAGTACTTC	CASISTGSGAYEQYF
14	TRBV6-4	.	TRBJ1-1	few	TGTGCCAGCAGGTCCCAGGCGGGGGGCACTGAAGCTTTCTTT	CASRSQAGGTEAFF
14	TRBV25-1	TRBD1	TRBJ1-6	once	TGTGCCAGCAGTGCTGACAGGGACGTTTCACCCCTCCACTTT	CASSADRDVSPLHF
14	TRBV28	TRBD1	TRBJ2-7	.	TGTGCCAGCAGTTTCACAGGGGGCCCCTACGAGCAGTACTTC	CASSFTGGPYEQYF
14	TRBV6-6	TRBD1	TRBJ1-1	.	TGTGCCAGCAGTTACTCGGACAGGGACACTGAAGCTTTCTTT	CASSYSDRDTEAFF
15	TRBV5-1	.	TRBJ1-5	.	TGCGCCAGCAGCTCCCAGGGTAGGGTGGATCAGCCCCAGCATTTT	CASSSQGRVDQPQHF
17	TRBV11-3	TRBD1	TRBJ2-7	.	TGTGCCAGCAGCTTACTCTCTTCCGGGACAGTTTCCTACGAGCAGTACTTC	CASSLLSSGTVSYEQYF
13	TRBV6-1	TRBD1	TRBJ2-2	.	TGTGCCACCGACAGGGCGAACACCGGGGAGCTGTTTTTT	CATDRANTGELFF
15	TRBV2	.	TRBJ2-1	.	TGTGCCAGCAATCAGGGACTCCGATGGAGGAGTGAGCAGTTCTTC	CASNQGLRWRSEQFF
15	TRBV9	.	TRBJ1-6	.	TGTGCCAGCAGCGTAGCGTTTACAGGACGATCACCCCTCCACTTT	CASSVAFTGRSPLHF
14	TRBV27	TRBD1	TRBJ2-7	.	TGTGCCAGCAGTCCGGGACAGGGGGCTTGCGAGCAGTACTTC	CASSPGQGACEQYF
15	TRBV7-6	.	TRBJ1-1	.	TGTGCCAGCAGCTTAGTTGGGGCACCGAACACTGAAGCTTTCTTT	CASSLVGAPNTEAFF
15	TRBV4-2	.	TRBJ1-5	.	TGTGCCAGCAGCCAAGAGGGCTATAGCAATCAGCCCCAGCATTTT	CASSQEGYSNQPQHF
15	TRBV5-3	TRBD1	TRBJ1-5	.	TGTGCCAGAAGCTCAGGACAGGGGGTAGATCAGCCCCAGCATTTT	CARSSGQGVDQPQHF
15	TRBV10-3	TRBD1	TRBJ2-6	.	TGTGCCATCGGGACAGGGCGGCCGAGGGCCAACGTCCTGACTTTC	CAIGTGRPRANVLTF
19	TRBV5-1	.	TRBJ1-3	.	TGCGCCAGCAGCTTGGCCGCAGGGTCGGCCTCGTCCTCTGGAAACACCATATATTTT	CASSLAAGSASSSGNTIYF
16	TRBV9	.	TRBJ2-5	.	TGTGCCAGCAGCGTAGCCGGGGGTAGGGGACAAGAGACCCAGTACTTC	CASSVAGGRGQETQYF
12	TRBV28	.	TRBJ1-1	.	TGTGCCAGCAGTTTAGGGGCTTTTGAAGCTTTCTTT	CASSLGAFEAFF
16	TRBV5-6	TRBD1	TRBJ1-2	.	TGTGCCAGCAGCTCAGCGGTAGGGACAGGGTCCTATGGCTACACCTTC	CASSSAVGTGSYGYTF
14	TRBV5-4	.	TRBJ2-7	.	TGTGCCAGCAGCTCCGGACAGTTGTCCTACGAGCAGTACTTC	CASSSGQLSYEQYF
15	TRBV30	.	TRBJ2-3	few	TGTGCCTGGAGCCGAAAAGATACTAGCACAGATACGCAGTATTTT	CAWSRKDTSTDTQYF
14	TRBV4-1	.	TRBJ2-7	.	TGCGCCAGCAGCCAAGGTGTAGTATCCTACGAGCAGTACTTC	CASSQGVVSYEQYF
12	TRBV4-2	.	TRBJ1-2	many	TGTGCCAGCAGCCAAGTTGGCGGGGTTGGCACCTTC	CASSQVGGVGTF
15	TRBV4-1	TRBD1	TRBJ2-7	.	TGCGCCAGCAGCCAAGGTAAAGGGGGCTTGTACGAGCAGTACTTC	CASSQGKGGLYEQYF
15	TRBV2	TRBD2	TRBJ2-1	.	TGTGCCAGCAGGGCAACTAGCGGGGAATACAATGAGCAGTTCTTC	CASRATSGEYNEQFF
14	TRBV11-3	TRBD1	TRBJ1-2	.	TGTGCCAGCAGCTTAGAAGGGACAGCTTATGGCTACACCTTC	CASSLEGTAYGYTF
18	TRBV19	.	TRBJ1-1	few	TGTGCCAGTAGTACGGGAGTCATTGGATTGATTAGGTACACTGAAGCTTTCTTT	CASSTGVIGLIRYTEAFF
15	TRBV11-3	TRBD1	TRBJ1-6	.	TGTGCCAGCAGCTACGGGACAGGGGAAAATTCACCCCTCCACTTT	CASSYGTGENSPLHF
15	TRBV28	TRBD1	TRBJ2-7	.	TGTGCCAGCAGCTCCGGACAGGGGGCAACCTACGAGCAGTACTTC	CASSSGQGATYEQYF
14	TRBV5-4	.	TRBJ1-2	.	TGTGCCAGCAGCCCAACAGGGACTAACTATGGCTACACCTTC	CASSPTGTNYGYTF
18	TRBV19	.	TRBJ2-1	.	TGTGCCAGTAGTATAGCTATCACTTGGGCAGGGATTAGGAATGAGCAGTTCTTC	CASSIAITWAGIRNEQFF
15	TRBV7-2	TRBD1	TRBJ2-1	.	TGTGCCAGCAGCTTTGGACAGGGGGTCTACAATGAGCAGTTCTTC	CASSFGQGVYNEQFF
14	TRBV4-1	TRBD1	TRBJ2-1	.	TGCGCCAGCAGCCAACGGGACAGGGGAAGAGGACTGTTCTTC	CASSQRDRGRGLFF